This T cell receptor (beta chain) was recorded in a study of blood T cell repertoires in COVID-19. Study background: Acute and convalescent COVID-19 specimens originated in the United States, Italy and Spain.

This CDR3 is 15 amino acids long. The germline CDR1 and CDR2 sequences are SGHTS and YDEGEE. V gave up 1 base and J gave up 5 bases; unmatched junction bases: 8. As handled by the study authors: Reference gene primer amplification gave estimated nucleated cell counts. Sequencing used immunoSEQ multiplex PCR; TCRdb keeps in-frame clones, though not all of them. V and J calls and clone size are those listed in that table; D and trimming were worked out from the DNA. This sample carries about 68,000 clones, around 90% of them seen once, and the ten largest clones take 2.3%. V gene TRBV5-8 combines with J gene TRBJ1-2, with 7 bases lining up with TRBD1. The clonotype was recovered from a human donor in a cohort sampled during active COVID-19. Sequencing was carried out using peripheral blood. The CDR3, as DNA: TGTGCCAGCAGCTTGCGACAGGGAATTGGTTATGGCTACACCTTC. Its protein is CASSLRQGIGYGYTF.